This passage covers 19 T cell receptor beta chains from one sample sequenced in a study of cytomegalovirus exposure and HLA in healthy donors. The PCR contained 60 Vbeta and 13 Jbeta primers. Here immunoSEQ multiplex PCR was the method, and the copy in TCRdb shows in-frame clones only, minus some. The data show 150,000 to 200,000 clones, roughly three quarters seen once. Sequencing input: PBMCs. These receptors originate from a woman aged 40 to 55 in good health and CMV-seronegative.

Concerning this clone: An end of the junction does not agree with germline; a read error may underlie this. The chain couples TRBV7-9 to TRBJ1-5; D gene unclear. The CDR3 runs 12 residues. CDR1 and CDR2 (germline): SEHNR, FQNEAQ (reference sequence). The CDR3 nucleotides are TGTTCCAGCAGCTTAGAGAGCCAGCCCCAGCATTTT. Translation: CSSSLESQPQHF.

This clone was observed a single time. The chain uses TRBV4-3 and TRBJ2-7; 8 bases align to TRBD2. With V trimmed by 2 bases and J by 3 bases, 9 bases remained unmatched. Germline-derived CDR1 and CDR2 are LGHNA and YSLEER. The CDR3 loop spans 16 amino acids. This CDR3 is CASSQTAGAPGYEQYF. CDR3 nucleotides: TGCGCCAGCAGCCAAACAGCGGGAGCGCCAGGCTACGAGCAGTACTTC.

The CDR3 sequence is CASSLVGSREGEQFF. CDR3 nucleotides: TGCGCCAGCAGCTTGGTAGGGTCGCGCGAGGGTGAGCAGTTCTTC. The J gene is TRBJ2-1, the V gene TRBV5-1; TRBD2 might be the D (5 bases). The CDR3 totals 15 residues. Germline V gene lookup returns CDR1 SGHRS and CDR2 YFSETQ. Trimming took off 0 bases at V and 9 bases at J, with 16 bases between the two ends.

This clone appeared once. This sequence joins TRBV19 and TRBJ1-1; 7 bases map to TRBD1. Germline CDR1 reads LNHDA; CDR2 reads SQIVND (reference sequence). The length of the CDR3 is 13 residues. After removal of 4 bases from V and 1 base from J, the junction contained 0 bases not matched to a gene. CDR3 sequence: CASSRTGNTEAFF. The DNA for the CDR3 is TGTGCCAGTAGTAGGACAGGGAACACTGAAGCTTTCTTT.

This chain joins TRBV9 and TRBJ2-3, with D tentatively TRBD1 (5 bases). The CDR3 has 15 amino acids. V was trimmed by 2 bases and J by 6 bases, leaving 16 bases between them. CDR1 SGDLS and CDR2 YYNGEE come from the germline V gene. As DNA, the CDR3 is TGTGCCAGCAGCGTTTTCGCAGGGAATAGGGATACGCAGTATTTT. Translation gives CASSVFAGNRDTQYF.

The chain employs TRBV10-3 and TRBJ2-1; 8 nucleotides align to TRBD2. This CDR3 region has 15 residues. After removal of 4 bases from V and 1 base from J, the junction contained 3 bases not matched to a gene. CDR1 and CDR2 from the germline V gene are ENHRY and SYGVKD. CDR3 residues: CAISGSGASYNEQFF. In DNA, the CDR3 is TGTGCCATCAGTGGTAGCGGGGCTTCCTACAATGAGCAGTTCTTC.

The V gene is TRBV9, the J gene TRBJ1-2; no definite D call. This CDR3 region has 14 residues. Per the germline V gene, CDR1 is SGDLS and CDR2 is YYNGEE. The V end lost 4 bases, the J end lost 8 bases, and 18 bases lay between the germline ends. CDR3 coding DNA: TGTGCCAGCAGCCCGTCGGGAGGCCATTCGGGCTACACCTTC. Translating gives CASSPSGGHSGYTF.

The rearrangement joins TRBV11-2 to TRBJ2-3, with a weak D call TRBD2 (6 bases). The CDR3 runs 15 residues. CDR1 is SGHAT, CDR2 FQNNGV, per germline. Between the trimmed V and J ends, which lost 2 bases and 0 bases, there was a span of 9 bases. In DNA, the CDR3 is TGTGCCAGCAGCTTATTTGGAGGGAGCACAGATACGCAGTATTTT. Amino acid sequence: CASSLFGGSTDTQYF.

The J gene is TRBJ2-2, the V gene TRBV2; tentatively, D is TRBD1 (6 bases). Germline V gives CDR1 SNHLY, CDR2 FYNNEI. The CDR3 contains 15 residues. V was pared by 7 bases and J by 6 bases, with 18 bases between. The CDR3 loop is CASKGGTGSSGELFF. CDR3 DNA sequence: TGTGCCAGCAAAGGGGGTACAGGCTCCTCCGGGGAGCTGTTTTTT.

CDR3 protein: CASSNRADRETQYF. CDR3 bases: TGTGCCAGCAGCAACCGTGCGGACAGAGAGACCCAGTACTTC. This chain links TRBV21-1 with TRBJ2-5; the table's D call TRBD1 went unverified against the DNA. TRBV21-1 is classified as a pseudogene. CDR3 length: 14 residues.

J is TRBJ2-7 and V is TRBV6-5; D is undetermined. V was trimmed by 0 bases and J by 4 bases, leaving 13 bases between them. The CDR3 has 15 amino acids. CDR1 and CDR2 (germline): MNHEY, SVGAGI. The CDR3 sequence is CASSYSMKAVYEQYF. The CDR3 DNA reads as TGTGCCAGCAGTTACTCGATGAAAGCTGTATACGAGCAGTACTTC.

The rearrangement joins TRBV28 to TRBJ2-7; TRBD1 agrees at 7 bases. The CDR3 length is 14 residues. Losses at the gene ends were 4 bases for V and 1 base for J; bases not matched to a gene: 4. Germline CDR1 MDHEN, CDR2 SYDVKM. DNA of the CDR3: TGTGCCAGCAGTTCCGAGGGACAGTCCTACGAGCAGTACTTC. Its translation: CASSSEGQSYEQYF. Together with reference TRBV28 and TRBJ2-7, the CDR3 gives the full variable domain: DVKVTQSSRYLVKRTGEKVFLECVQDMDHENMFWYRQDPGLGLRLIYFSYDVKMKEKGDIPEGYSVSREKKERFSLILESASTNQTSMYLCASSSEGQSYEQYFGPGTRLTVT.

V and J are TRBV5-6 and TRBJ1-4, with TRBD1 matching 7 bases. CDR3 length: 14 residues. V trimming: 4 bases; J trimming: 5 bases; junction bases outside the gene matches: 5. CDR1 and CDR2 (germline): SGHDT, YYEEEE. DNA of the CDR3: TGTGCCAGCAGCGTCACAGGGGTGAATGAAAAACTGTTTTTT. Translated, it gives CASSVTGVNEKLFF.

Details on this clone: The identical CDR3 is also encoded by other nucleotide sequences in the sample. The CDR3 DNA reads TGTGCCAGCAGCTTGGGGACAGGCTACGAGCAGTACTTC. It codes for CASSLGTGYEQYF. This chain connects TRBV5-6 to TRBJ2-7, with 7 bases fitting TRBD1. This CDR3 contains 13 residues. V dropped 0 bases and J dropped 3; count of bases not matched to a gene: 0. CDR1 and CDR2 from the germline V gene are SGHDT and YYEEEE.

The chain recombines TRBV7-6 with TRBJ2-5, with 7 bases fitting TRBD1. The CDR3 consists of 16 residues. Trimming took 5 bases from V and 2 from J; bases not matched to a gene: 11. Germline CDR1 and CDR2: SGHVS and FNYEAQ. The CDR3 loop reads CASSLVGNRGQETQYF. CDR3 nucleotide sequence: TGTGCCAGCAGCCTCGTGGGGAACAGGGGACAAGAGACCCAGTACTTC.

This chain uses TRBV6-1 with TRBJ1-1; D gene unclear. Germline V gene sequence: CDR1 MNHNS, CDR2 SASEGT. Deletions cut 2 bases from V and 6 bases from J, with 16 bases between. This CDR3 has 15 amino acids. The DNA for the CDR3 is TGTGCCAGCAGTGAATGGAGTCAGCCTTTAGCTGAAGCTTTCTTT. Protein sequence: CASSEWSQPLAEAFF.

The chain uses TRBV5-1 and TRBJ2-3; 10 bases line up with TRBD1. The CDR3 length is 14 residues. V dropped 7 bases and J dropped 4; count of bases not matched to a gene: 6. The germline gives CDR1 SGHRS, CDR2 YFSETQ. Here the CDR3 DNA reads TGCGCCAGCTCCGGGACAGGGGAGGCAGATACGCAGTATTTT. Translated, it gives CASSGTGEADTQYF.

The chain couples TRBV7-9 to TRBJ1-1; D remains ambiguous. V shed 11 bases and J shed 1 base, with 8 bases lying between them. Germline values: CDR1 SEHNR, CDR2 FQNEAQ (reference sequence). This CDR3 has 11 amino acids. In nucleotides, the CDR3 is TGTGCCCGAGGTGGGAACACTGAAGCTTTCTTT. Translation: CARGGNTEAFF.

This chain uses TRBV5-1 with TRBJ2-1; tentatively, D is TRBD1 or TRBD2 (5 bases each). Germline V gene lookup returns CDR1 SGHRS and CDR2 YFSETQ. V was pared by 4 bases and J by 2 bases, with 16 bases between. This CDR3 has 16 residues. CDR3 amino acids: CASSLGPRGTYNEQFF. Here the CDR3 DNA reads TGCGCCAGCAGCCTGGGACCCCGCGGCACCTACAATGAGCAGTTCTTC.